The 2 T cell receptor beta chains listed next were all sequenced from one sample in a study of T-cell reconstitution after alpha-beta-depleted transplantation in children (dated by TCRdb to about 2016). The method was PCR. Instrument on record: Illumina HiSeq 2500. TCR library preparation used molecular barcoding, with unique molecular identifiers applied to normalize quantification of the TCRbeta repertoire. TCRdb passed the public sequencing reads through fastp at Q25 and MiXCR, retaining productive beta sequences. Entries are consolidated by CDR3 protein sequence, retaining the most common genes and DNA. For this sample there are just over 350,000 distinct CDR3 sequences; about an eighth appear just once. Roughly 4.5% of the sample is held by the ten biggest clonotypes. This specimen was PBMCs, taken from the stem cell graft. The receptor source for this set is a human donor who donated a stem cell graft to a child with Fanconi anemia.

This clonotype was found a few times. This chain uses TRBV15 with TRBJ2-1; D possibly corresponds to TRBD2 (5 bases). The CDR3 is 16 amino acids. V was trimmed by 3 bases and J by 5 bases, leaving 17 bases between them. Germline V lookup: CDR1 LNHNV, CDR2 YYDKDF (reference sequence). CDR3 coding DNA: TGTGCCACCAGCAGCCTAATCCGCGGGCTGGACAATGAGCAGTTCTTC. It yields the protein CATSSLIRGLDNEQFF.

There are many counts of this clonotype. This chain joins TRBV6-5 and TRBJ2-1; TRBD1 aligns across 7 bases. CDR3 length equals 16 residues. The V gene's germline CDR1 is MNHEY and CDR2 SVGAGI. Losses at the gene ends were 0 bases for V and 8 bases for J; bases not matched to a gene: 10. The CDR3 here is CASSYSYSTGSDEQFF. The CDR3 region has the DNA TGTGCCAGCAGTTACTCTTATTCGACAGGGTCGGATGAGCAGTTCTTC.